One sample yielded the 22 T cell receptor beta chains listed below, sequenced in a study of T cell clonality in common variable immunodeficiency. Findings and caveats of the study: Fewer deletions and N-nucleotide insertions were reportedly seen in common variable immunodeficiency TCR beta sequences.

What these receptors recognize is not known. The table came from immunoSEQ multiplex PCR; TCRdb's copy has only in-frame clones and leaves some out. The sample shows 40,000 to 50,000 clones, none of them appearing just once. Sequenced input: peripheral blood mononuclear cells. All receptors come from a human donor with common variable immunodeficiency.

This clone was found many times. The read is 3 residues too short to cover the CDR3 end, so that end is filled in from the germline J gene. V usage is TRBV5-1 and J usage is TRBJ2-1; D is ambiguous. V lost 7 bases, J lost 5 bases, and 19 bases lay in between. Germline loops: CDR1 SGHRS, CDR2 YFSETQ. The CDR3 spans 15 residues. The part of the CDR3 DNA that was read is TGCGCCAGCGCGGCAGCTTATGAGTTGAACAATGAG. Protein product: CASAAAYELNNE. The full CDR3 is CASAAAYELNNEQFF.

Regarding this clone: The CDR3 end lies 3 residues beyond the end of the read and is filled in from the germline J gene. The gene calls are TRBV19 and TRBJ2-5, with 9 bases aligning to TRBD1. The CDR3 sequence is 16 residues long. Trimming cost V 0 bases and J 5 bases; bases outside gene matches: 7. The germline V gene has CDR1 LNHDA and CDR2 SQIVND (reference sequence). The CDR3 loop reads CASSIDRGTGRETQYF. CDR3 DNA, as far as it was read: TGTGCCAGTAGTATAGATCGGGGGACAGGGCGGGAGACC.

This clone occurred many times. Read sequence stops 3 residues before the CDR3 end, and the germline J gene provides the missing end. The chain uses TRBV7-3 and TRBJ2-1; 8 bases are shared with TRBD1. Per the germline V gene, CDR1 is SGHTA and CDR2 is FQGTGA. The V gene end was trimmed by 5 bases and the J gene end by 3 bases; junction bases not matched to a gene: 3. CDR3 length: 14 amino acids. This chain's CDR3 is CASSRGQGYNEQFF. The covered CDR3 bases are TGTGCCAGCAGCCGAGGACAGGGCTACAATGAG. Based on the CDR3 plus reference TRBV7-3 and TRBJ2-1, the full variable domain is GAGVSQTPSNKVTEKGKYVELRCDPISGHTALYWYRQSLGQGPEFLIYFQGTGAADDSGLPNDRFFAVRPEGSVSTLKIQRTERGDSAVYLCASSRGQGYNEQFFGPGTRLTVL.

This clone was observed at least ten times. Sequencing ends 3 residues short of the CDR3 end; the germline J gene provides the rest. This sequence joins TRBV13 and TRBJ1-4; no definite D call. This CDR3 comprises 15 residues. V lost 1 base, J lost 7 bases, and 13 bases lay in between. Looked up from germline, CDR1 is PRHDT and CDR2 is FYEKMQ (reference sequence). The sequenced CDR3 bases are TGTGCCAGCAGCTTAGTTGCAAAGGGTGGTGAAAAA. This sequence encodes CASSLVAKGGEK. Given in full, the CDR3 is CASSLVAKGGEKLFF.

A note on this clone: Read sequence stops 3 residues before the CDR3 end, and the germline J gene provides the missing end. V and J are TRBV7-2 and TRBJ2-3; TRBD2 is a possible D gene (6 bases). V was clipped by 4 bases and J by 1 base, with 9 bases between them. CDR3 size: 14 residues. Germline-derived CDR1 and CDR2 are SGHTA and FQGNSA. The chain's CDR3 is CASSWASGTDTQYF. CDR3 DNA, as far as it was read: TGTGCCAGCAGCTGGGCTAGCGGCACAGATACG.

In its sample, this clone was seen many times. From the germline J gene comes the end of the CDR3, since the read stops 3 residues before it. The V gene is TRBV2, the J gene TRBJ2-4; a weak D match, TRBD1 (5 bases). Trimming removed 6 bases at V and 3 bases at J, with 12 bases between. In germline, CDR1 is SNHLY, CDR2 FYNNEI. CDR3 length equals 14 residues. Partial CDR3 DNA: TGTGCCAGCAGGGGGCAGGGAAACAAAAACATT. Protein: CASRGQGNKNI. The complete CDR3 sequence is CASRGQGNKNIQYF.

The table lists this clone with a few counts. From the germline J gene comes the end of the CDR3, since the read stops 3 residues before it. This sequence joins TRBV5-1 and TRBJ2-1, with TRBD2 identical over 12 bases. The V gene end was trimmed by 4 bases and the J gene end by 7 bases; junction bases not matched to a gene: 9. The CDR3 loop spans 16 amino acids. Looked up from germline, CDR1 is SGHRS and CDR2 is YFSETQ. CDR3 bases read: TGCGCCAGCAGCGTCCGGACTAGCGGGGAGGGAAATGAG. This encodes CASSVRTSGEGNE. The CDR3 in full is CASSVRTSGEGNEQFF.

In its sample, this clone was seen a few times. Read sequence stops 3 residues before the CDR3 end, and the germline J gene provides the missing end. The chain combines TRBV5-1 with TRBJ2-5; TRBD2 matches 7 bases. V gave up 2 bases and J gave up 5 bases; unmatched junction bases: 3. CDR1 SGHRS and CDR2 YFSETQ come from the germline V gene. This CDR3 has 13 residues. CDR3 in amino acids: CASSLAGRETQYF. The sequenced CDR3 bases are TGCGCCAGCAGCTTAGCGGGAAGGGAGACC.

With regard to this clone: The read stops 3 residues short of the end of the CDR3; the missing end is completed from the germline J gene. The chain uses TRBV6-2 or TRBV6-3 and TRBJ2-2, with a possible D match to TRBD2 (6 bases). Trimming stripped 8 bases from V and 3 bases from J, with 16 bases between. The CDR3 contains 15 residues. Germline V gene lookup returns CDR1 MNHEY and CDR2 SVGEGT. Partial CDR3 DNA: TGTGCCAGCGTAGAGGGGTGGAGGGACACCGGGGAG. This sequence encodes CASVEGWRDTGE. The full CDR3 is CASVEGWRDTGELFF.

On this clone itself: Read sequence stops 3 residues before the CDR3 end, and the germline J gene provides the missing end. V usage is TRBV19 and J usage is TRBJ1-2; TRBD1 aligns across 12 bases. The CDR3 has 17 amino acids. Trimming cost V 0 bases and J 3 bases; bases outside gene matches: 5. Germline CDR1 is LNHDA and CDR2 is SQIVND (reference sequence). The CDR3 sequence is CASSIEGQGARYYGYTF. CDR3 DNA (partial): TGTGCCAGTAGTATAGAGGGACAGGGGGCGCGTTACTATGGC. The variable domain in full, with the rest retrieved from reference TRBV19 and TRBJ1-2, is DGGITQSPKYLFRKEGQNVTLSCEQNLNHDAMYWYRQDPGQGLRLIYYSQIVNDFQKGDIAEGYSVSREKKESFPLTVTSAQKNPTAFYLCASSIEGQGARYYGYTFGSGTRLTVV.

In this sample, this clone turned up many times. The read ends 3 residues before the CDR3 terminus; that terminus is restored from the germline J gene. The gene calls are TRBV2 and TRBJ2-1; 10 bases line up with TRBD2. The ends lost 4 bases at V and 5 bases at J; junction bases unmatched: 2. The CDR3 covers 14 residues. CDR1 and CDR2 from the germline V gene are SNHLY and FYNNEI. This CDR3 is CASSGSGRNNEQFF. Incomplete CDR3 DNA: TGTGCCAGCAGTGGTAGCGGGAGGAACAATGAG.

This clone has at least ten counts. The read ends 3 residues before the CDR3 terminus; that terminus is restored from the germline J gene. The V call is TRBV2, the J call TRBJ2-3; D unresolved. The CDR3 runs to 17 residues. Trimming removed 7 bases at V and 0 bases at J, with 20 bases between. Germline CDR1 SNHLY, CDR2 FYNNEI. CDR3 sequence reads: CASTLQRGSPSTDTQYF. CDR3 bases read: TGTGCCAGCACCCTTCAGCGCGGCAGTCCTAGCACAGATACG.

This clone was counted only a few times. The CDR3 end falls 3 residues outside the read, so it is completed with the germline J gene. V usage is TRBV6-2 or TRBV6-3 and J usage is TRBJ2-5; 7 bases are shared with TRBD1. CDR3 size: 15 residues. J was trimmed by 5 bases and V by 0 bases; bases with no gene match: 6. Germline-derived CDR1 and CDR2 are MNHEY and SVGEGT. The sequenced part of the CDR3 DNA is TGTGCCAGCAGTTACTCAAGACAGGGTCTTGAGACC. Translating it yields CASSYSRQGLET. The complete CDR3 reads CASSYSRQGLETQYF.

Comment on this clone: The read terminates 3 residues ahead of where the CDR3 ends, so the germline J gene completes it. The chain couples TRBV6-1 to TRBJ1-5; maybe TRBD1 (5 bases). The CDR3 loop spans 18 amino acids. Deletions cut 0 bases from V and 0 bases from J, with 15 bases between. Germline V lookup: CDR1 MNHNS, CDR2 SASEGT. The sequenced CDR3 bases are TGTGCCAGCAGTGAAGCTGATGTCAGGGCTAATAGCAATCAGCCC. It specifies CASSEADVRANSNQP. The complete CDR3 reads CASSEADVRANSNQPQHF.

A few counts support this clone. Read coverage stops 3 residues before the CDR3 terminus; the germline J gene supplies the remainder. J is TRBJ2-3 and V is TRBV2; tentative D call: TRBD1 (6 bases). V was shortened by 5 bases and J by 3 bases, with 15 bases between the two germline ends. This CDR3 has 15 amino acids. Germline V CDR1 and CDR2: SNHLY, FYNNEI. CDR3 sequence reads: CASSPTGTRTDTQYF. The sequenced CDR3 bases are TGTGCCAGCAGTCCCACAGGGACGAGGACAGATACG.

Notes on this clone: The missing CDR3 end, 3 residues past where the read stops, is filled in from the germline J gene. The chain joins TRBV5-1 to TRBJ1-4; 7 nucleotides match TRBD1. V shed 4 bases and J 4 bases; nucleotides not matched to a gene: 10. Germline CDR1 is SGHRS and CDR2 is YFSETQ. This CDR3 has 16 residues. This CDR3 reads CASSLGTESFNEKLFF. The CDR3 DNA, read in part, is TGCGCCAGCAGCCTCGGGACAGAGTCTTTTAATGAAAAA.

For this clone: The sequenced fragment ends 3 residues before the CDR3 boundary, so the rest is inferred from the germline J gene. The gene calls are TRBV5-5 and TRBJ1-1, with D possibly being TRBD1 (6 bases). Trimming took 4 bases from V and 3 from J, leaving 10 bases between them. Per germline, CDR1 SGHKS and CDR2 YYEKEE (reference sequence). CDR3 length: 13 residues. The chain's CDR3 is CASSRAGDTEAFF. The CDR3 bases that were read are TGTGCCAGCAGCCGAGCAGGGGACACTGAA.

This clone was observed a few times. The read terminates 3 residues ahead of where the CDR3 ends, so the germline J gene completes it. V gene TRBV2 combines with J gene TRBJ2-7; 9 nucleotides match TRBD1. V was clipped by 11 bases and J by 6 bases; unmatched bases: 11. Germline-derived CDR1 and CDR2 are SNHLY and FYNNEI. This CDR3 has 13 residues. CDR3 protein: CALRTGVESEQYF. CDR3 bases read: TGTGCCTTACGGACAGGGGTAGAGAGCGAG.

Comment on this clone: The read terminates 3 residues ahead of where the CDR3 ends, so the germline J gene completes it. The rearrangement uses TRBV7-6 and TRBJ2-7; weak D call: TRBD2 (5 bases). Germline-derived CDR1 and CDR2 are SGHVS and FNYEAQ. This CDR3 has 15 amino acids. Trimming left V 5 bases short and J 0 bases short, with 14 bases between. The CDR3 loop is CASSPRTESSYEQYF. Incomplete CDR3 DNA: TGTGCCAGCAGCCCTAGGACTGAAAGCTCCTACGAG.

The part of the CDR3 DNA that was read is TGTGCCAGTAGTATTCAACAGGGGGCAGACGAG. It is translated as CASSIQQGADE. In full, the CDR3 reads CASSIQQGADEQYF. This chain uses TRBV19 with TRBJ2-7; 9 bases are shared with TRBD1. The read ends 3 residues before the CDR3 terminus; that terminus is restored from the germline J gene. CDR1 and CDR2 (germline): LNHDA, SQIVND (reference sequence). The CDR3 consists of 14 residues. With V trimmed by 3 bases and J by 5 bases, 5 bases remained unmatched.

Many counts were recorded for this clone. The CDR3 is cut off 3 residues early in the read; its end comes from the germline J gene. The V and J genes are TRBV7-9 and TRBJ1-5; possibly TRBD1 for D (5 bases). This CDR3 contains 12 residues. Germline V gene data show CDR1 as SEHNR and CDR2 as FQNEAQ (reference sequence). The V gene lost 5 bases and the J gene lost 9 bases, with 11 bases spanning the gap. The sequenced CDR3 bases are TGTGCCAGCAGCCTTGACAGCCGGCCC. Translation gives CASSLDSRP. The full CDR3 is CASSLDSRPQHF.

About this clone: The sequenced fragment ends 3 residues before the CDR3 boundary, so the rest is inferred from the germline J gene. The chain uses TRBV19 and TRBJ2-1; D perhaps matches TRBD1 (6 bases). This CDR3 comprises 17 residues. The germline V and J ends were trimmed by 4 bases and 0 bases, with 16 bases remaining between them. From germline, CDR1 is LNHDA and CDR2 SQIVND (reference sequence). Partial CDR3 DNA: TGTGCCAGTAGTAGGGGGCCCCTCACCTTCTCCTACAATGAG. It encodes CASSRGPLTFSYNE. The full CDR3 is CASSRGPLTFSYNEQFF. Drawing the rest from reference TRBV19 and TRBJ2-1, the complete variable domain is DGGITQSPKYLFRKEGQNVTLSCEQNLNHDAMYWYRQDPGQGLRLIYYSQIVNDFQKGDIAEGYSVSREKKESFPLTVTSAQKNPTAFYLCASSRGPLTFSYNEQFFGPGTRLTVL.